Listed below are T cell receptor beta chains from one sample, sequenced in a study of control samples from healthy donors and cancer patients. Produced via immunoSEQ multiplex PCR; TCRdb's table is partial and in-frame only. The data hold 100,000 to 150,000 clones, with approximately 93% observed a single time. The sequenced sample consisted of blood. The origin of the receptors is a woman aged 18 to 35 in good health. Both conserved end residues are part of each CDR3. The D gene is left open where the match is weak. Clone size, where shown, is once, few, many, or a class for clones that have expanded.

d_call j_call clone_size v_call cdr3_nt cdr3_aa
TRBD2 TRBJ2-7 NA TRBV5-1 TGCGCCAGCAGCTTTCTAGCGGGGGGCTACGAGCAGTACTTC CASSFLAGGYEQYF
NA TRBJ1-5 NA TRBV28 TGTGCCAGCAGTTTGGTCGGGGGATCCCCTTACAATCAGCCCCAGCATTTT CASSLVGGSPYNQPQHF
TRBD2 TRBJ2-1 NA TRBV5-1 TGCGCCAGCAGCCCGACTAGCGATAATGAGCAGTTCTTC CASSPTSDNEQFF
NA TRBJ2-6 few TRBV3-1/TRBV3-2 TGTGCCAGCAGCCCCCCAGGGGGGGGTGGGGCCAACGTCCTGACTTTC CASSPPGGGGANVLTF
TRBD1 TRBJ2-7 NA TRBV25-1 TGTGCCAGCGGGGGACAGGGGTTGGTAGAGCAGTACTTC CASGGQGLVEQYF
TRBD1 TRBJ1-5 NA TRBV27 TGTGCCAGCAGTGGGAGAACAGGGGGTTATAGCAATCAGCCCCAGCATTTT CASSGRTGGYSNQPQHF
NA TRBJ1-4 few TRBV28 TGTGCCAGCAGTCTAGGCCGGGGAGGAGCAACTAATGAAAAACTGTTTTTT CASSLGRGGATNEKLFF
NA TRBJ2-3 NA TRBV27 TGTGCCAGCAGTCGGGAGCAGGGGCCAGAAGCGCAGTATTTT CASSREQGPEAQYF
TRBD2 TRBJ2-1 NA TRBV18 TGTGCCAGCTCACCTCGACTAGCGGGAGAGGTCAATGAGCAGTTCTTC CASSPRLAGEVNEQFF
NA TRBJ2-2 NA TRBV20-1 TGCAGTGCTAGGTTCTTCGGGGAGCTGTTTTTT CSARFFGELFF
NA TRBJ1-2 NA TRBV6-1 TGTGCCAGCAGTGAAGCTTTCACAGCTTCCGACTATGGCTACACCTTC CASSEAFTASDYGYTF
NA TRBJ2-7 NA TRBV24-1 TGTGCCACCAGTGATGAGGGCAGTCCTAACGAGCAGTACTTC CATSDEGSPNEQYF
TRBD1 TRBJ1-2 once TRBV5-1 TGCGCCAGCAGAACGGGACAGGGTCACTACACCTTC CASRTGQGHYTF
NA TRBJ2-7 NA TRBV18 TGTGCCAGCTCACCGTCAACTCGGTCCCGGACCTACGAGCAGTACTTC CASSPSTRSRTYEQYF
TRBD2 TRBJ2-1 NA TRBV7-8 TGTGCCAGCAGCTTAGGGCGGGGGGTTGGCAATGAGCAGTTCTTC CASSLGRGVGNEQFF
NA TRBJ1-2 NA TRBV11-3 TGTGCCAGCAGCTTAGATCGGGCTCTCTACACCTTC CASSLDRALYTF
NA TRBJ2-2 NA TRBV5-6 TGTGCCAGCAGCTCCTATCGGAACACCGGGGAGCTGTTTTTT CASSSYRNTGELFF
NA TRBJ1-1 NA TRBV14 TGTGCCAGCAGCCAAGACGCAGGGAACGCTTTCTTT CASSQDAGNAFF
TRBD1 TRBJ2-5 NA TRBV2 TGTGCCAGCAGTGCACAGACCACAGGGGGGAGGGAGACCCAGTACTTC CASSAQTTGGRETQYF
TRBD1 TRBJ1-2 NA TRBV7-2 TGTGCCAGCAGCGAGGGAGGGACAGGCTATGGCTACACCTTC CASSEGGTGYGYTF
NA TRBJ2-7 NA TRBV19 TGTGCCAGTAGTATGGGTCCCAGCTCCTACGAGCAGTACTTC CASSMGPSSYEQYF
TRBD2 TRBJ2-1 once TRBV5-6 TGTGCCAGCAGCTTGGGACTAGCCAGCAATGAGCAGTTCTTC CASSLGLASNEQFF
NA TRBJ1-2 NA TRBV5-1 TGCGCCAGCAGCTGGCTATCAACAGGGCTCTCCTATGGCTACACCTTC CASSWLSTGLSYGYTF
TRBD1 TRBJ1-2 NA TRBV14 TGTGCCAGCAGCCAATCCGGGACAGGGAGGCAGGGCTACACCTTC CASSQSGTGRQGYTF
NA TRBJ2-1 NA TRBV11-3 TGTGCCAGCAGCTTACATAGCGAGGGAGTAGGCAATGAGCAGTTCTTC CASSLHSEGVGNEQFF
TRBD1 TRBJ2-2 NA TRBV25-1 TGTGCCAGCAGTGAATTTGGGCCAGGGGGACCCGGGGAGCTGTTTTTT CASSEFGPGGPGELFF
NA TRBJ2-7 NA TRBV7-2 TGTGCCAGCAGCTTAGGGAGGTGGGAGCAGTACTTC CASSLGRWEQYF
NA TRBJ2-3 once TRBV7-6 TGTGCCAGCAGCTCAACTTTTGGGCGGTTCACAGATACGCAGTATTTT CASSSTFGRFTDTQYF
NA TRBJ1-1 once TRBV5-4 TGTGCCAGCAGCTTGGGGGGCCCCGGGGTGAACACTGAAGCTTTCTTT CASSLGGPGVNTEAFF
TRBD2 TRBJ2-1 NA TRBV11-2 TGTGCCAGCAGCTTTAGAAGCGGGAGGGAGAATGAGCAGTTCTTC CASSFRSGRENEQFF
TRBD1 TRBJ2-7 NA TRBV28 TGTGCCAGCCAAATCAGACAGGGCGACGAGCAGTACTTC CASQIRQGDEQYF
NA TRBJ2-1 NA TRBV9 TGTGCCAGCAGCGCAATAGGCTACAATGAGCAGTTCTTC CASSAIGYNEQFF
TRBD1 TRBJ1-6 NA TRBV4-2 TGTGCCAGCAGCCCCCGGACAGGGGCTCCTGGAGGGTCACCCCTCCACTTT CASSPRTGAPGGSPLHF
NA TRBJ2-4 NA TRBV18 TGTGCCAGCTCAAATCTCGCCGGGCAGGGAAACATTCAGTACTTC CASSNLAGQGNIQYF
NA TRBJ2-3 once TRBV12-3/TRBV12-4 TGTGCCAGCAGTTTATCGAGACCGCAGTATTTT CASSLSRPQYF
NA TRBJ2-5 NA TRBV5-1 TGCGCCAGCAGCTCCCTGTACCAAGAGACCCAGTACTTC CASSSLYQETQYF
NA TRBJ2-4 NA TRBV24-1 TGTGCCACCAGTGACGGACAGACAGTCCGCGTAGCCAAAAACATTCAGTACTTC CATSDGQTVRVAKNIQYF
NA TRBJ2-5 NA TRBV5-6 TGTGCCAGCAGTGACAGGTGGGAGACCCAGTACTTC CASSDRWETQYF
NA TRBJ2-5 NA TRBV18 TGTGCCAGCTCACCTTCCCCTAGCAGCCAAGAGACCCAGTACTTC CASSPSPSSQETQYF
NA TRBJ1-1 NA TRBV6-1 TGTGCCAGCAGTGACGGGGGGGGGAACACTGAAGCTTTCTTT CASSDGGGNTEAFF
NA TRBJ1-3 NA TRBV7-9 TGTGCCAGCAGCAAAAGACCGGCAGGGATCTACTCTGGAAACACCATATATTTT CASSKRPAGIYSGNTIYF
NA TRBJ2-6 NA TRBV4-1 TGCGCCAGCAGCCAACCGGAGTCCAGGGGCACTGGGGCCAACGTCCTGACTTTC CASSQPESRGTGANVLTF
TRBD1 TRBJ2-2 NA TRBV29-1 TGCAGCGTTGAACGACAGGGGCGGACCGGGGAGCTGTTTTTT CSVERQGRTGELFF
TRBD1 TRBJ1-1 NA TRBV30 TGTGCCTGGAGTCCCGGACAGGGGAACACTGAAGCTTTCTTT CAWSPGQGNTEAFF
TRBD1 TRBJ1-6 once TRBV27 TGTGCCAGCACCGGACAGGGCTTTGGTAATTCACCCCTCCACTTT CASTGQGFGNSPLHF